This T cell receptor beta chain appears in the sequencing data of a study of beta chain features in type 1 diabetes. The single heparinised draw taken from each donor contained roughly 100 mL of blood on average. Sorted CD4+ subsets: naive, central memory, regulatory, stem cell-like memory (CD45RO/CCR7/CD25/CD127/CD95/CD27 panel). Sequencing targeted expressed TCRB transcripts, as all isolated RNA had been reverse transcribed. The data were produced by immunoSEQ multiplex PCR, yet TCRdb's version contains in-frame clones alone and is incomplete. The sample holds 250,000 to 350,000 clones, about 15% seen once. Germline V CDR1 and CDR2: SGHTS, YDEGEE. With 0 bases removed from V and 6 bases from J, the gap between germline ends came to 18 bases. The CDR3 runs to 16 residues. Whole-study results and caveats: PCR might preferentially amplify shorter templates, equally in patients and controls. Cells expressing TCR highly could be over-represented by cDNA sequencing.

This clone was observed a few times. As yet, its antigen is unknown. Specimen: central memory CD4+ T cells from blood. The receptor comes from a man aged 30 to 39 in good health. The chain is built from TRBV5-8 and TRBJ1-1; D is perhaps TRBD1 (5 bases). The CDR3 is CASSLVSGLTSSEAFF. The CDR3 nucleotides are TGTGCCAGCAGCTTGGTGTCAGGGCTAACTAGCTCTGAAGCTTTCTTT.